A single sample is the source of the 11 T cell receptor beta chains below, sequenced in a study of T cell responses to AZD1222 COVID-19 vaccine. Assay: immunoSEQ multiplex PCR; the TCRdb copy retains only in-frame clones and omits some. The table has about 110,000 clones, nearly 90% seen once. This sample comprised peripheral blood, obtained on day 0 of AZD1222 vaccination. The receptors here all came from an adult in good health.

The gene calls are TRBV6-6 and TRBJ2-7, with unresolved D. The CDR3 runs 12 residues. Germline-derived CDR1 and CDR2 are MNHNY and SVGAGI (reference sequence). V lost 6 bases and J lost 3, with 9 bases in between. CDR3: CASSQLRYEQYF. CDR3 coding DNA: TGTGCCAGCAGCCAACTTCGCTACGAGCAGTACTTC.

The rearrangement joins TRBV11-3 to TRBJ2-1; the match to TRBD2 covers 7 bases. CDR3 length: 14 amino acids. The trim removed 3 bases at V and 5 bases at J, leaving 4 bases unmatched. Germline V gene data show CDR1 as SGHNT and CDR2 as YENEEA. The CDR3: CASSLGGVHNEQFF. As DNA, the CDR3 is TGTGCCAGCAGCTTGGGGGGGGTTCACAATGAGCAGTTCTTC.

The chain joins TRBV18 to TRBJ1-6, with a possible D match to TRBD1 (6 bases). Germline CDR1 reads KGHSH; CDR2 reads LQKENI. This CDR3 is 15 amino acids long. The ends were cut back, 3 bases at V and 6 bases at J, with 12 bases in the middle. The CDR3 protein is CASSPAGQFNSPLHF. CDR3 nucleotide sequence: TGTGCCAGCTCACCCGCCGGACAGTTTAATTCACCCCTCCACTTT.

The genes are TRBV7-9 and TRBJ1-2, with a weak D call TRBD1 (6 bases). The CDR3 length is 15 residues. Trimming took off 0 bases at V and 4 bases at J, with 12 bases between the two ends. Germline CDR1 and CDR2: SEHNR and FQNEAQ (reference sequence). The CDR3 spells CASSLARGTVYGYTF. In DNA form, the CDR3 reads TGTGCCAGCAGCTTAGCCAGGGGTACTGTCTATGGCTACACCTTC. Full variable domain (rest looked up from reference TRBV7-9 and TRBJ1-2): DTGVSQNPRHKITKRGQNVTFRCDPISEHNRLYWYRQTLGQGPEFLTYFQNEAQLEKSRLLSDRFSAERPKGSFSTLEIQRTEQGDSAMYLCASSLARGTVYGYTFGSGTRLTVV.

The rearrangement links TRBV6-6 to TRBJ2-5, with 11 bases fitting TRBD2. The germline V gene has CDR1 MNHNY and CDR2 SVGAGI (reference sequence). V was clipped by 5 bases and J by 4 bases; unmatched bases: 6. The CDR3 covers 15 residues. Here the CDR3 reads CASSRTTSGGETQYF. The CDR3 coding sequence is TGTGCCAGCAGTCGCACCACTAGCGGGGGAGAGACCCAGTACTTC.

The V call is TRBV3-1 (or the pseudogene TRBV3-2), the J call TRBJ1-2, with D perhaps matching TRBD1 (5 bases). V gave up 0 bases and J gave up 4 bases, with 15 bases separating them. Per the germline V gene, CDR1 is LGHDT and CDR2 is YNNKEL (reference sequence). This CDR3 is 16 amino acids long. CDR3 region: CASSQEQGNPFYGYTF. The CDR3 nucleotides read TGTGCCAGCAGCCAAGAGCAGGGCAATCCCTTCTATGGCTACACCTTC.

The chain links TRBV7-8 to TRBJ1-5, with D maybe TRBD1 (6 bases). The CDR3 is 15 amino acids. The V gene's germline CDR1 is SGHVS and CDR2 FQNEAQ. Trimming stripped 0 bases from V and 4 bases from J, with 10 bases between. The CDR3 DNA reads as TGTGCCAGCAGCTTAGCGACAGGAGGGAATCAGCCCCAGCATTTT. Protein product: CASSLATGGNQPQHF.

This chain links TRBV6-2 or TRBV6-3 with TRBJ2-1; the match to TRBD2 covers 10 bases. The CDR3 runs 17 residues. Per the germline V gene, CDR1 is MNHEY and CDR2 is SVGEGT. The junction had 10 bases not matched to a gene; V was cut back by 2 bases and J by 6 bases. The CDR3 DNA sequence: TGTGCCAGCAGTTACAAAAAAGCGGGAGGGCCGGGCAATGAGCAGTTCTTC. Its protein is CASSYKKAGGPGNEQFF.

The chain has TRBV2 and TRBJ1-5, with no clear D. Germline CDR1 SNHLY, CDR2 FYNNEI. V was clipped by 4 bases and J by 0 bases, with 7 bases between them. The CDR3 consists of 14 residues. DNA for the CDR3: TGTGCCAGCAGTGGGCAGTATAGCAATCAGCCCCAGCATTTT. Protein sequence: CASSGQYSNQPQHF.

The rearrangement links TRBV5-1 to TRBJ1-5; TRBD1 might be the D (5 bases). The CDR3 has 15 residues. Per germline, CDR1 SGHRS and CDR2 YFSETQ. V shed 3 bases and J shed 4 bases, with 14 bases lying between them. Here the CDR3 DNA reads TGCGCCAGCAGCTCAGGGTGGGGTGGGAATCAGCCCCAGCATTTT. The encoded protein is CASSSGWGGNQPQHF.

J is TRBJ2-1 and V is TRBV30; TRBD1 agrees at 9 bases. Germline V gene sequence: CDR1 GTSNPN, CDR2 SVGIG (reference sequence). V trimming: 3 bases; J trimming: 10 bases; junction bases outside the gene matches: 10. This CDR3 has 14 residues. The CDR3 here is CAWRRQQGAGEQFF. The CDR3 nucleotides read TGTGCCTGGAGACGTCAACAGGGGGCCGGGGAGCAGTTCTTC.